This T cell receptor beta chain was obtained from a study of T cell changes during pregnancy in multiple sclerosis. The V gene's germline CDR1 is GTSNPN and CDR2 SVGIG (reference sequence). The CDR3 is 15 residues long. V gave up 0 bases and J gave up 4 bases; unmatched junction bases: 8. The data were produced by immunoSEQ multiplex PCR, yet TCRdb's version contains in-frame clones alone and is incomplete. Among 30,000 to 40,000 clones listed, 91% were seen once. This chain connects TRBV30 to TRBJ1-2, with 7 bases matching TRBD1. The starting material was CD4+ T cells from peripheral blood mononuclear cells, obtained in the third trimester of pregnancy. This TCR was sampled from a female donor in good health, enrolled as a control in a pregnancy study. CDR3 in amino acids: CAWSVPGTASYGYTF. CDR3 bases: TGTGCCTGGAGTGTACCCGGGACAGCCTCCTATGGCTACACCTTC.